These 13 T cell receptor beta chains came from one sample sequenced in a study of blood T cell repertoires in COVID-19. The assay was immunoSEQ multiplex PCR, and TCRdb's table has in-frame clones only and misses some. The repertoire holds around 210,000 clones, with 80% to 90% as singletons. Sequenced sample: peripheral blood. Receptors were obtained from a woman between 65 and 79 years old with acute or convalescent COVID-19.

CDR3 residues: CASSLTGQGMNTEAFF. The CDR3 DNA sequence: TGCGCCAGCAGCCTAACGGGACAGGGAATGAACACTGAAGCTTTCTTT. The gene calls are TRBV5-1 and TRBJ1-1, with 9 positions matching TRBD1. V lost 4 bases, J lost 0 bases, and 7 bases stayed unmatched. Germline CDR1 is SGHRS and CDR2 is YFSETQ. The CDR3 spans 16 residues.

The chain carries TRBV28 and TRBJ2-3, with D possibly TRBD1 on 7 matching bases. The germline CDR1 and CDR2 sequences are MDHEN and SYDVKM. The CDR3 is 16 amino acids. Trimming shortened V by 2 bases and J by 3 bases, and 15 bases separated the two germline ends. The CDR3 sequence is CASSLETGRMTDTQYF. The CDR3 DNA reads TGTGCCAGCAGTTTAGAGACAGGGAGGATGACAGATACGCAGTATTTT.

V is TRBV7-9 and J is TRBJ1-1; perhaps TRBD1 as D (6 bases). This CDR3 has 17 amino acids. Trimming shortened V by 1 base and J by 4 bases, and 19 bases separated the two germline ends. In germline, CDR1 is SEHNR, CDR2 FQNEAQ (reference sequence). The CDR3 DNA follows: TGTGCCAGCAGCTTAGACCATATACAGGGCAGGGGCACTGAAGCTTTCTTT. Its translation is CASSLDHIQGRGTEAFF.

The rearrangement uses TRBV5-6 and TRBJ1-3; the D is unclear. Germline CDR1 reads SGHDT; CDR2 reads YYEEEE. The CDR3 contains 15 residues. Trimming shortened V by 2 bases and J by 3 bases, and 12 bases separated the two germline ends. CDR3 sequence: CASSFRTDIGNTIYF. Written as DNA, the CDR3 is TGTGCCAGCAGCTTCCGGACTGATATTGGAAACACCATATATTTT.

The J gene is TRBJ1-3, the V gene TRBV7-9; a weak D match, TRBD1 (6 bases). V lost 4 bases, J lost 3 bases, and 22 bases lay in between. CDR1 is SEHNR and CDR2 is FQNEAQ in the germline V gene (reference sequence). This CDR3 has 18 amino acids. In nucleotides, the CDR3 is TGTGCCAGCAGCTCCTCCCGGGGGGAAGGGGACAATGGAAACACCATATATTTT. Translated, it gives CASSSSRGEGDNGNTIYF. Filled out from reference TRBV7-9 and TRBJ1-3, the complete variable domain reads DTGVSQNPRHKITKRGQNVTFRCDPISEHNRLYWYRQTLGQGPEFLTYFQNEAQLEKSRLLSDRFSAERPKGSFSTLEIQRTEQGDSAMYLCASSSSRGEGDNGNTIYFGEGSWLTVV.

The CDR3: CASRRTSGVSTDTQYF. The CDR3 DNA follows: TGCGCCAGCAGAAGGACTAGCGGGGTGAGCACAGATACGCAGTATTTT. This chain uses TRBV5-1 with TRBJ2-3; TRBD2 aligns across 12 bases. The CDR3 runs to 16 residues. Trimming at V came to 5 bases and at J to 0 bases, leaving 4 bases not matched to a gene. CDR1 and CDR2 (germline): SGHRS, YFSETQ.

Concerning this clone itself: Distinct nucleotide sequences in the sample also encode this CDR3. J is TRBJ2-1 and V is TRBV7-9; no reliable D call. The CDR3 covers 12 residues. The germline V and J ends were trimmed by 5 bases and 5 bases, with 7 bases remaining between them. Germline V gene sequence: CDR1 SEHNR, CDR2 FQNEAQ (reference sequence). CDR3 nucleotides: TGTGCCAGCAGCCAGAGCGACAATGAGCAGTTCTTC. Translating it yields CASSQSDNEQFF.

The chain is built from TRBV6-5 and TRBJ2-1; the match to TRBD2 covers 14 bases. There are 15 residues in the CDR3. With V trimmed by 5 bases and J by 10 bases, 7 bases remained unmatched. Germline V gene lookup returns CDR1 MNHEY and CDR2 SVGAGI. Here the CDR3 DNA reads TGTGCCAGCAGTCGGACTAGCGGGGGGCCGAGAGAGCAGTTCTTC. Amino acid sequence: CASSRTSGGPREQFF.

As DNA, the CDR3 is TGTGCCAGCAGCTCCACAGGGTTAGGCTACGAGCAGTACTTC. This codes for CASSSTGLGYEQYF. This chain links TRBV7-6 with TRBJ2-7, with D perhaps TRBD1 (6 bases). Germline CDR1 reads SGHVS; CDR2 reads FNYEAQ. Between the trimmed V and J ends, which lost 4 bases and 3 bases, there was a span of 13 bases. The CDR3 is 14 residues long.

This rearrangement joins TRBV5-1 to TRBJ2-7, with TRBD2 as a possible D gene (6 bases). Trimming left V 4 bases short and J 4 bases short, with 21 bases between. Per germline, CDR1 SGHRS and CDR2 YFSETQ. The CDR3 is made up of 16 amino acids. The CDR3 reads CASSPGLGLGLYEQYF. CDR3 coding DNA: TGCGCCAGCAGCCCGGGCCTGGGACTGGGGTTATACGAGCAGTACTTC.

The J gene is TRBJ2-7, the V gene TRBV27; D perhaps matches TRBD1 (5 bases). CDR3 length: 15 residues. Trimming took off 6 bases at V and 2 bases at J, with 17 bases between the two ends. The germline CDR1 and CDR2 sequences are MNHEY and SMNVEV (reference sequence). The CDR3 coding sequence is TGTGCCAGCAGCATAAATAGGCAGGGAACCTACGAGCAGTACTTC. It encodes CASSINRQGTYEQYF.

The chain uses TRBV3-1 (or the pseudogene TRBV3-2) and TRBJ2-3; TRBD2 matches 12 bases. The CDR3 loop spans 19 amino acids. Losses at the gene ends were 1 base for V and 0 bases for J; bases not matched to a gene: 8. CDR1 is LGHDT, CDR2 YNNKEL, per germline (reference sequence). The CDR3 region has the DNA TGTGCCAGCAGCCAAGTCAATGGACTAGCGGGGTTAAGCACAGATACGCAGTATTTT. Its translation: CASSQVNGLAGLSTDTQYF.

This sequence joins TRBV6-5 and TRBJ1-1; D is unclear. Germline CDR1 reads MNHEY; CDR2 reads SVGAGI. V lost 0 bases, J lost 2 bases, and 10 bases lay in between. CDR3 length: 15 amino acids. CDR3 region: CASSYSRRSNTEAFF. The CDR3 DNA sequence: TGTGCCAGCAGTTACTCGAGGCGCTCCAACACTGAAGCTTTCTTT.